This is a list of T cell receptor beta chains from one sample in a study of blood T cell repertoires in COVID-19. Repertoires were generated with immunoSEQ multiplex PCR, while TCRdb's copy carries only in-frame clones and drops some. The sample holds 100,000 to 150,000 clones, roughly 90% seen once. Sample: peripheral blood. The receptors come from a man in his fifties or sixties with acute or convalescent COVID-19. CDR3s include the opening cysteine and the closing phenylalanine or tryptophan. A D gene is named only where the DNA matches it firmly. The size field is filled for only some rows; it gives once, few, many or a size class.

v_gene,j_gene,abundance,d_gene,CDR3aa,CDR3nt
TRBV18,TRBJ2-7,once,-,CASSPNELGRSSYEQYF,TGTGCCAGCTCACCTAATGAGCTGGGTAGGAGCTCCTACGAGCAGTACTTC
TRBV10-1,TRBJ1-2,-,-,CASSSIANYGYTF,TGCGCCAGTTCGTCCATAGCTAACTATGGCTACACCTTC
TRBV27,TRBJ2-7,-,TRBD2,CASSPITGTRAGEQYF,TGTGCCAGCAGTCCTATTACCGGGACTAGGGCCGGCGAGCAGTACTTC
TRBV6-5,TRBJ2-5,-,-,CASSYSSESETQYF,TGTGCCAGCAGTTACTCTTCGGAGTCGGAGACCCAGTACTTC
TRBV6-2/TRBV6-3,TRBJ2-2,-,-,CASSFRGLRSTGELFF,TGTGCCAGCAGTTTCCGTGGGCTGCGAAGCACCGGGGAGCTGTTTTTT
TRBV7-9,TRBJ2-2,once,-,CASSLAGGRAIGELFF,TGTGCCAGCAGCTTAGCGGGCGGCAGGGCGATCGGGGAGCTGTTTTTT
TRBV12-5,TRBJ2-2,-,TRBD2,CASGLRLAGDTGELFF,TGTGCTAGTGGCCTTAGACTAGCGGGAGACACCGGGGAGCTGTTTTTT
TRBV2,TRBJ2-5,-,-,CASRETNRYQETQYF,TGTGCCAGCAGAGAAACCAACAGGTACCAAGAGACCCAGTACTTC
TRBV11-2,TRBJ2-5,-,-,CASSLGALTYQETQYF,TGTGCCAGCAGCTTAGGCGCCTTAACGTACCAAGAGACCCAGTACTTC
TRBV5-1,TRBJ1-3,-,-,CASSLVQGTGNTIYF,TGCGCCAGCAGCTTGGTTCAGGGGACTGGAAACACCATATATTTT
TRBV11-3,TRBJ2-1,-,TRBD2,CASSSGLAGRISYNEQFF,TGTGCCAGCAGCTCGGGACTAGCGGGTAGGATTTCCTACAATGAGCAGTTCTTC
TRBV27,TRBJ2-1,-,TRBD2,CASSLGSGPSYNEQFF,TGTGCCAGCAGTTTAGGTAGCGGGCCCTCCTACAATGAGCAGTTCTTC
TRBV18,TRBJ1-2,-,TRBD1,CASSRQGNNYGYTF,TGTGCCAGCTCACGACAGGGGAATAACTATGGCTACACCTTC
TRBV5-1,TRBJ2-1,-,TRBD2,CASRQLAGVPHEQFF,TGCGCCAGCAGACAACTAGCGGGAGTCCCCCATGAGCAGTTCTTC
TRBV5-1,TRBJ2-5,-,TRBD2,CASRRGPGGGETQYF,TGCGCCAGCAGGAGGGGCCCGGGAGGGGGAGAGACCCAGTACTTC
TRBV4-3,TRBJ2-3,-,-,CASSQVSRGADTQYF,TGCGCCAGCAGCCAAGTTTCCAGGGGAGCAGATACGCAGTATTTT
TRBV4-3,TRBJ2-1,-,TRBD2,CASSQDVAGGPYNEQFF,TGCGCCAGCAGCCAAGATGTTGCGGGAGGGCCCTACAATGAGCAGTTCTTC
TRBV30,TRBJ2-1,-,-,CAWSVLVLATDNEQFF,TGTGCCTGGAGTGTATTAGTGCTAGCGACCGACAATGAGCAGTTCTTC
TRBV7-9,TRBJ1-3,-,-,CAAAGGGNTIYF,TGTGCCGCAGCGGGGGGTGGAAACACCATATATTTT
TRBV5-8,TRBJ1-1,-,-,CASSLSSGWRGRGTEAFF,TGTGCCAGCAGCTTGAGTAGCGGGTGGAGGGGACGGGGCACTGAAGCTTTCTTT
TRBV5-1,TRBJ2-7,-,-,CASSLRRGYEQYF,TGCGCCAGCAGCTTGCGTCGGGGGTACGAGCAGTACTTC
TRBV19,TRBJ1-6,-,-,CASSIEVLEDSPLHF,TGTGCCAGTAGTATAGAAGTCCTTGAGGATTCACCCCTCCACTTT
TRBV18,TRBJ1-1,-,TRBD1,CASSPQGAFTEAFF,TGTGCCAGCTCACCACAGGGGGCATTCACTGAAGCTTTCTTT
TRBV25-1,TRBJ2-5,-,-,CASSAKRPCGAQYF,TGTGCCAGCAGTGCCAAAAGACCCTGCGGGGCCCAGTACTTC
TRBV20-1,TRBJ2-5,-,-,CSASSLTGNPEETQYF,TGCAGTGCTAGTTCCCTAACAGGGAACCCCGAAGAGACCCAGTACTTC
TRBV7-9,TRBJ1-2,-,TRBD1,CASSLDRTGDGYTF,TGTGCCAGCAGCTTAGACCGGACAGGGGATGGCTACACCTTC
TRBV7-9,TRBJ1-3,-,TRBD1,CASSPDRMGTIYF,TGTGCCAGCAGCCCGGACAGGATGGGCACCATATATTTT
TRBV19,TRBJ2-2,-,TRBD1,CASSRMDRGSTGELFF,TGTGCCAGTAGTAGAATGGACAGGGGAAGCACCGGGGAGCTGTTTTTT
TRBV10-1,TRBJ2-2,-,-,CASSESGHPTGELFF,TGCGCCAGCAGTGAGTCTGGACACCCGACCGGGGAGCTGTTTTTT
TRBV23-1,TRBJ2-5,-,TRBD2,CASSQTGFPKGLAGDQETQYF,TGCGCCAGCAGTCAGACGGGGTTCCCTAAAGGACTAGCGGGCGACCAAGAGACCCAGTACTTC
TRBV10-3,TRBJ2-5,-,TRBD1,CAISGQGQETQYF,TGTGCCATCAGTGGACAGGGGCAAGAGACCCAGTACTTC
TRBV29-1,TRBJ2-5,once,TRBD1,CVVGGREETQYF,TGCGTGGTAGGGGGCAGAGAGGAGACCCAGTACTTC
TRBV15,TRBJ2-7,-,TRBD1,CATRGQGYEQYF,TGTGCCACCAGGGGACAGGGCTACGAGCAGTACTTC
TRBV24-1,TRBJ2-1,once,TRBD2,CATRPTSGRGMYEQFF,TGTGCCACCAGGCCTACTAGCGGGAGAGGGATGTATGAGCAGTTCTTC
TRBV27,TRBJ2-3,few,TRBD1,CASARTGRFHTQYF,TGTGCCAGCGCGAGGACAGGGAGGTTTCATACGCAGTATTTT
TRBV5-1,TRBJ2-1,-,-,CASSLEGEANEQFF,TGCGCCAGCAGCTTGGAGGGGGAAGCCAATGAGCAGTTCTTC
TRBV5-4,TRBJ2-1,-,TRBD2,CASSYKRERANEQFF,TGTGCCAGCAGCTACAAGCGGGAGCGTGCCAATGAGCAGTTCTTC
TRBV7-2,TRBJ2-2,-,-,CASSPTPGAAGELFF,TGTGCCAGCAGCCCGACCCCAGGGGCGGCCGGGGAGCTGTTTTTT
TRBV28,TRBJ1-1,-,TRBD1,CASSLRTGTGGTEAFF,TGTGCCAGCAGTTTGCGAACCGGGACAGGGGGAACTGAAGCTTTCTTT
TRBV29-1,TRBJ2-2,-,-,CSVAYQAGELFF,TGCAGCGTTGCGTATCAGGCGGGGGAGCTGTTTTTT
TRBV7-9,TRBJ2-6,-,TRBD1,CASSTSTGTGANVLTF,TGTGCCAGCAGCACCTCGACAGGGACTGGGGCCAACGTCCTGACTTTC
TRBV19,TRBJ1-5,-,-,CASSPKGGGLYSNQPQHF,TGTGCCAGTAGTCCTAAAGGAGGAGGCCTATATAGCAATCAGCCCCAGCATTTT
TRBV19,TRBJ1-1,-,-,CASSIGLAEAFF,TGTGCCAGTAGTATTGGACTTGCTGAAGCTTTCTTT
TRBV28,TRBJ1-2,-,-,CASSLGGGRSYGYTF,TGTGCCAGCAGTTTAGGTGGGGGCAGGTCCTATGGCTACACCTTC
TRBV5-5,TRBJ1-2,-,TRBD1,CASSLLAGGNYGYTF,TGTGCCAGCAGCTTGTTGGCAGGGGGCAACTATGGCTACACCTTC
TRBV28,TRBJ1-6,-,TRBD1,CASSLGQTLNSPLHF,TGTGCCAGCAGCCTGGGACAGACCCTTAATTCACCCCTCCACTTT
TRBV6-6,TRBJ1-4,-,TRBD1,CASGETGVEKLFF,TGTGCCAGCGGGGAAACAGGGGTGGAAAAACTGTTTTTT
TRBV3-1/TRBV3-2,TRBJ2-3,-,-,CSVGRGTDTQYF,TGTTCGGTGGGGAGAGGCACAGATACGCAGTATTTT
TRBV29-1,TRBJ2-3,-,-,CSVGEWGPSTDTQYF,TGCAGCGTGGGCGAATGGGGGCCTAGCACAGATACGCAGTATTTT
TRBV6-2/TRBV6-3,TRBJ2-5,few,TRBD2,CASSGLAGGWGETQYF,TGTGCCAGCAGTGGACTAGCGGGAGGGTGGGGGGAGACCCAGTACTTC
TRBV9,TRBJ2-7,-,-,CASSEGGSSYEQYF,TGTGCCAGCAGCGAAGGGGGTAGCTCCTACGAGCAGTACTTC
TRBV6-2/TRBV6-3,TRBJ1-4,-,-,CASSYRGPTNEKLFF,TGTGCCAGCAGTTACCGAGGGCCTACTAATGAAAAACTGTTTTTT
TRBV5-8,TRBJ2-7,-,-,CASSFISYEQYF,TGTGCCAGCAGCTTTATATCCTACGAGCAGTACTTC
TRBV14,TRBJ1-6,-,-,CASSQDPRVGDNSPLHF,TGTGCCAGCAGCCAAGACCCCAGGGTAGGGGATAATTCACCCCTCCACTTT